This is a list of T cell receptor beta chains from one sample in a study of shared clonotypes between healthy human individuals. Libraries were prepared by immunoSEQ multiplex PCR; TCRdb keeps only in-frame clonotypes and omits some of them. Altogether around 2,000,000 clones are present, 90% to 95% being singletons, with the ten largest covering under 0.15%. Sequenced input: naive CD4+ T cells sorted from blood. These receptors all stem from a young man in good health. Both conserved end residues are part of each CDR3. The order of the fields is CDR3 protein, CDR3 DNA, clone size, D gene, V gene, J gene. A D gene is named only where the DNA matches it firmly. A row's size may be missing; if present it is once, few, many or a size class.

cdr3_aa: CASSPEGGNGETQYF; cdr3_nt: TGCGCCAGCAGCCCAGAGGGGGGAAATGGAGAGACCCAGTACTTC; clone_size: once; d_call: -; v_call: TRBV5-1; j_call: TRBJ2-5
cdr3_aa: CASSPLPTGEQYF; cdr3_nt: TGTGCCAGCTCACCACTTCCAACGGGCGAGCAGTACTTC; clone_size: -; d_call: -; v_call: TRBV18; j_call: TRBJ2-7
cdr3_aa: CASSYRASHSYEQYF; cdr3_nt: TGTGCCAGCAGTTACAGGGCCTCACACTCCTACGAGCAGTACTTC; clone_size: -; d_call: -; v_call: TRBV6-6; j_call: TRBJ2-7
cdr3_aa: CASSIETGPGELFF; cdr3_nt: TGTGCCAGTAGTATAGAAACAGGGCCCGGGGAGCTGTTTTTT; clone_size: -; d_call: -; v_call: TRBV19; j_call: TRBJ2-2
cdr3_aa: CASSARESTGNTIYF; cdr3_nt: TGTGCCAGCAGCGCAAGGGAATCAACTGGAAACACCATATATTTT; clone_size: -; d_call: -; v_call: TRBV4-2; j_call: TRBJ1-3
cdr3_aa: CASTRELGTYEQFF; cdr3_nt: TGTGCCAGCACCAGGGAACTAGGAACGTATGAGCAGTTCTTC; clone_size: -; d_call: -; v_call: TRBV2; j_call: TRBJ2-1
cdr3_aa: CASSGGGPPDTQYF; cdr3_nt: TGTGCCAGCAGTGGAGGGGGGCCCCCAGATACGCAGTATTTT; clone_size: -; d_call: -; v_call: TRBV6-1; j_call: TRBJ2-3
cdr3_aa: CASSPRTLGDTEAFF; cdr3_nt: TGTGCCAGCAGCCCCCGGACCCTCGGGGACACTGAAGCTTTCTTT; clone_size: -; d_call: -; v_call: TRBV11-2; j_call: TRBJ1-1
cdr3_aa: CASSLVKGGPTDTQYF; cdr3_nt: TGTGCCAGCAGCTTGGTCAAGGGGGGGCCGACAGATACGCAGTATTTT; clone_size: -; d_call: -; v_call: TRBV5-4; j_call: TRBJ2-3
cdr3_aa: CASSYGENTGELFF; cdr3_nt: TGTGCCAGCAGTTACGGGGAAAACACCGGGGAGCTGTTTTTT; clone_size: -; d_call: -; v_call: TRBV6-6; j_call: TRBJ2-2
cdr3_aa: CASSPRTGAEETQYF; cdr3_nt: TGTGCCAGCTCACCCCGGACAGGGGCGGAGGAGACCCAGTACTTC; clone_size: -; d_call: TRBD1; v_call: TRBV18; j_call: TRBJ2-5
cdr3_aa: CASSDLGLGYF; cdr3_nt: TGTGCCAGCAGTGACTTGGGGTTGGGGTACTTC; clone_size: -; d_call: -; v_call: TRBV6-4; j_call: TRBJ2-7
cdr3_aa: CASSLGVGSYEQYF; cdr3_nt: TGTGCCAGCAGCTTAGGGGTAGGGTCGTACGAGCAGTACTTC; clone_size: -; d_call: -; v_call: TRBV7-9; j_call: TRBJ2-7
cdr3_aa: CASSLGQQGHNEQFF; cdr3_nt: TGCGCCAGCAGCTTAGGACAGCAGGGACACAATGAGCAGTTCTTC; clone_size: -; d_call: -; v_call: TRBV5-1; j_call: TRBJ2-1
cdr3_aa: CASRVVTGAGNTIYF; cdr3_nt: TGCGCCAGCAGAGTCGTCACAGGAGCTGGAAACACCATATATTTT; clone_size: -; d_call: -; v_call: TRBV10-2; j_call: TRBJ1-3
cdr3_aa: CASSAQGYNTEAFF; cdr3_nt: TGCGCCAGCAGCGCTCAGGGTTATAACACTGAAGCTTTCTTT; clone_size: -; d_call: -; v_call: TRBV5-1; j_call: TRBJ1-1
cdr3_aa: CASSSLAGVNNEQFF; cdr3_nt: TGCGCCAGCAGCTCCCTAGCGGGGGTTAACAATGAGCAGTTCTTC; clone_size: -; d_call: TRBD2; v_call: TRBV4-1; j_call: TRBJ2-1
cdr3_aa: CASSYSGQPSYEQYF; cdr3_nt: TGTGCCAGCAGTTACTCGGGACAGCCTTCCTACGAGCAGTACTTC; clone_size: -; d_call: TRBD1; v_call: TRBV6-5; j_call: TRBJ2-7
cdr3_aa: CASSGGGAQETQYF; cdr3_nt: TGCGCCAGCAGCGGGGGCGGGGCCCAAGAGACCCAGTACTTC; clone_size: once; d_call: -; v_call: TRBV5-1; j_call: TRBJ2-5
cdr3_aa: CASSGQSPTSQYF; cdr3_nt: TGTGCCAGCTCGGGACAGAGCCCTACCTCGCAGTACTTC; clone_size: -; d_call: TRBD1; v_call: TRBV28; j_call: TRBJ2-7
cdr3_aa: CASSDGLKETQYF; cdr3_nt: TGTGCCAGCAGTGATGGCTTAAAAGAGACCCAGTACTTC; clone_size: -; d_call: -; v_call: TRBV2; j_call: TRBJ2-5
cdr3_aa: CASSFGTSGPNTGELFF; cdr3_nt: TGCGCCAGCAGCTTCGGGACTAGCGGGCCGAACACCGGGGAGCTGTTTTTT; clone_size: -; d_call: TRBD2; v_call: TRBV5-1; j_call: TRBJ2-2
cdr3_aa: CASSDLGTLGETQYF; cdr3_nt: TGCGCCAGCAGCGATCTCGGGACATTGGGGGAGACCCAGTACTTC; clone_size: -; d_call: -; v_call: TRBV4-3; j_call: TRBJ2-5
cdr3_aa: CASSSGTGFSPLHF; cdr3_nt: TGTGCCAGCAGTTCCGGGACAGGGTTTTCACCCCTCCACTTT; clone_size: -; d_call: TRBD1; v_call: TRBV6-5; j_call: TRBJ1-6
cdr3_aa: CASSLRIADYTDTQYF; cdr3_nt: TGTGCCAGCAGCTTGAGAATAGCAGACTACACAGATACGCAGTATTTT; clone_size: -; d_call: -; v_call: TRBV5-6; j_call: TRBJ2-3
cdr3_aa: CASSQEETGTRSNEQFF; cdr3_nt: TGCGCCAGCAGCCAAGAGGAAACCGGGACTAGGTCCAATGAGCAGTTCTTC; clone_size: -; d_call: TRBD2; v_call: TRBV4-3; j_call: TRBJ2-1
cdr3_aa: CASSPGRQGSYNEQFF; cdr3_nt: TGTGCCAGCAGCCCGGGAAGACAGGGCTCCTACAATGAGCAGTTCTTC; clone_size: -; d_call: TRBD1; v_call: TRBV5-6; j_call: TRBJ2-1
cdr3_aa: CASSYARGSYEQYF; cdr3_nt: TGTGCCAGCAGTTACGCCAGGGGGAGCTACGAGCAGTACTTC; clone_size: -; d_call: TRBD1; v_call: TRBV6-5; j_call: TRBJ2-7
cdr3_aa: CASSPLLNTEAFF; cdr3_nt: TGTGCCAGCAGTCCCCTTCTAAACACTGAAGCTTTCTTT; clone_size: -; d_call: -; v_call: TRBV5-6; j_call: TRBJ1-1
cdr3_aa: CASSSTGTFYGYTF; cdr3_nt: TGCGCCAGCAGCAGTACAGGGACGTTCTATGGCTACACCTTC; clone_size: once; d_call: -; v_call: TRBV5-1; j_call: TRBJ1-2
cdr3_aa: CASSGGGNEQFF; cdr3_nt: TGTGCCAGCAGCGGGGGGGGAAATGAGCAGTTCTTC; clone_size: -; d_call: TRBD2; v_call: TRBV6-5; j_call: TRBJ2-1
cdr3_aa: CASSSKPYYEQYF; cdr3_nt: TGCGCCAGCAGCTCAAAACCATATTACGAGCAGTACTTC; clone_size: -; d_call: -; v_call: TRBV5-1; j_call: TRBJ2-7
cdr3_aa: CATSRARTGEGNTEAFF; cdr3_nt: TGTGCCACCAGCAGAGCCCGAACAGGGGAAGGAAACACTGAAGCTTTCTTT; clone_size: few; d_call: TRBD1; v_call: TRBV15; j_call: TRBJ1-1